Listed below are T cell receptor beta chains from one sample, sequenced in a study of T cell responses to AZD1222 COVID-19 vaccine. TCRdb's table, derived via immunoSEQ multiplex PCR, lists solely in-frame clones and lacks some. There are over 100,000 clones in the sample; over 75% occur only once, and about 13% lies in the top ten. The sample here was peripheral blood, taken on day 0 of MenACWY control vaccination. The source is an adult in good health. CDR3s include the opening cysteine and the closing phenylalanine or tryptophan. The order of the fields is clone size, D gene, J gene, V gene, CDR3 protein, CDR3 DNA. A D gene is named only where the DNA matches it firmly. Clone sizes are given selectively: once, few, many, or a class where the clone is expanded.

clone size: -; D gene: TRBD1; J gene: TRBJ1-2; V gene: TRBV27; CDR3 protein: CASSHHRGTNYGYTF; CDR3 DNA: TGTGCCAGCAGTCACCACAGGGGGACTAACTATGGCTACACCTTC
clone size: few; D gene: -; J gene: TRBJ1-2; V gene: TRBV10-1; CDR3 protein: CASSEEGTDGYTF; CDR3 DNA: TGCGCCAGCAGTGAAGAGGGGACGGATGGCTACACCTTC
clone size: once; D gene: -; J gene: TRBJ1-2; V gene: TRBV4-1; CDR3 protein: CASSQIPSRWYGYTF; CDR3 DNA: TGCGCCAGCAGCCAGATTCCCAGCCGGTGGTATGGCTACACCTTC
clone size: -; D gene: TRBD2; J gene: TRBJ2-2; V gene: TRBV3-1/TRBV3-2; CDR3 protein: CASSGFSGGVPGELFF; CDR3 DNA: TGTGCCAGCAGCGGCTTTAGCGGGGGGGTTCCCGGGGAGCTGTTTTTT
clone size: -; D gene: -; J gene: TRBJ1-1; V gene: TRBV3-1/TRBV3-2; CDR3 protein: CASSRGPWGRTREAFF; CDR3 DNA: TGTGCCAGCAGCCGAGGCCCGTGGGGTCGGACCCGAGAAGCTTTCTTT
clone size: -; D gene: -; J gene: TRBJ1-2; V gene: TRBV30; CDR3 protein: CAWSGLQGANYGYTF; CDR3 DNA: TGTGCCTGGAGTGGCCTGCAGGGTGCTAACTATGGCTACACCTTC
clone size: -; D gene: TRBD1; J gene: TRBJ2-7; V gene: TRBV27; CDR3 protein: CASSLSGQGGEQYF; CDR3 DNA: TGTGCCAGCAGTTTATCGGGACAGGGAGGGGAGCAGTACTTC
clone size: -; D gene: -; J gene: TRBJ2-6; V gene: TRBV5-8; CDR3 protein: CASRSRAGLSGANVLTF; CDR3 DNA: TGTGCCAGCAGGTCTCGGGCAGGGCTCTCTGGGGCCAACGTCCTGACTTTC
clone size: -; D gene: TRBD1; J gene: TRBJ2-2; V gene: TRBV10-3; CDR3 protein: CAIGQGDTGELFF; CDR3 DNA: TGTGCCATCGGACAGGGGGACACCGGGGAGCTGTTTTTT
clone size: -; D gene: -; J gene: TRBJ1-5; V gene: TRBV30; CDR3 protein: CAWSQTHGGYQPQHF; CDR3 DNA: TGTGCCTGGAGTCAGACCCATGGCGGGTATCAGCCCCAGCATTTT
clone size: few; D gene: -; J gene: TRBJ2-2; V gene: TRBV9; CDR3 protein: CASLPGSTNTGELFF; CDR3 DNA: TGTGCCAGCTTACCGGGCTCCACGAACACCGGGGAGCTGTTTTTT
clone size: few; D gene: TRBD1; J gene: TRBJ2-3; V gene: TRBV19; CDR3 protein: CASSDRGRNTDTQYF; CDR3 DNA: TGTGCCAGTAGTGACAGGGGGCGGAACACAGATACGCAGTATTTT
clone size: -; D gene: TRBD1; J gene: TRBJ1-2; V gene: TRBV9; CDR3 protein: CASSAERQGVYGYTF; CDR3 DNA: TGTGCCAGCAGCGCCGAGAGACAGGGCGTCTATGGCTACACCTTC
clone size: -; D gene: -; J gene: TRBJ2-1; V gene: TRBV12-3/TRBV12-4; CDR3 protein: CASSLAPNEQFF; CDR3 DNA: TGTGCCAGCAGTTTAGCTCCGAATGAGCAGTTCTTC
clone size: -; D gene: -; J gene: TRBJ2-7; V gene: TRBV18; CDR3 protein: CASSSLWGHYEQYF; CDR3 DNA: TGTGCCAGCTCGTCCCTTTGGGGGCACTACGAGCAGTACTTC
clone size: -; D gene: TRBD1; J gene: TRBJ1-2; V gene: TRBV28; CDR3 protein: CASSLRQGYYGYTF; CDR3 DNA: TGTGCCAGCAGTTTACGACAGGGATACTATGGCTACACCTTC
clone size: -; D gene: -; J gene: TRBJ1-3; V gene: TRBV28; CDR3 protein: CASTLEGNTIYF; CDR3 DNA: TGTGCCAGCACCTTAGAGGGGAACACCATATATTTT
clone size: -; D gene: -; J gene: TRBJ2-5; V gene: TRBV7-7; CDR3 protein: CASSSTGRQETQYF; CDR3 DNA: TGTGCTAGCAGCTCCACAGGGCGACAAGAGACCCAGTACTTC
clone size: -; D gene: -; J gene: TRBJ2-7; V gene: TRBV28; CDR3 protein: CASSLTRRPDEQYF; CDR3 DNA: TGTGCCAGCAGTTTAACCCGCCGGCCCGACGAGCAGTACTTC
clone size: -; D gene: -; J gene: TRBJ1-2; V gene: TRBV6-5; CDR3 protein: CASSYSQALGNGYTF; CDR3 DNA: TGTGCCAGCAGTTACTCGCAGGCCCTAGGGAATGGCTACACCTTC
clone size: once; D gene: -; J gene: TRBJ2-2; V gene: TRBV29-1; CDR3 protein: CSVERGVNTGELFF; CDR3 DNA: TGCAGCGTTGAAAGGGGCGTGAACACCGGGGAGCTGTTTTTT
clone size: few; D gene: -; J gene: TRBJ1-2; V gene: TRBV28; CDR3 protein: CASSPPVNYGYTF; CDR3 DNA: TGTGCCAGCAGCCCCCCGGTTAACTATGGCTACACCTTC
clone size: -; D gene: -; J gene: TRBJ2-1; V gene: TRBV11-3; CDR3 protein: CASSHGRTGNEQFF; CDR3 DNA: TGTGCCAGCAGCCACGGCCGTACGGGGAATGAGCAGTTCTTC
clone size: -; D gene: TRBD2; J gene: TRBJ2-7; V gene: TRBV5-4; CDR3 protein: CASSPTSGTFNMEQYF; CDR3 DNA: TGTGCCAGCAGCCCTACTAGCGGGACATTCAATATGGAGCAGTACTTC
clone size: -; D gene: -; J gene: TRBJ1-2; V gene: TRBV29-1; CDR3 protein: CSAGSTGLDGYTF; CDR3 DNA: TGCAGCGCCGGGAGTACAGGGTTGGATGGCTACACCTTC
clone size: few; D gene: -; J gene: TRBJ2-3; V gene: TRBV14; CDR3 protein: CASSQDPGTRSTDTQYF; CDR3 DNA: TGTGCCAGCAGCCAAGATCCAGGAACGCGGAGCACAGATACGCAGTATTTT
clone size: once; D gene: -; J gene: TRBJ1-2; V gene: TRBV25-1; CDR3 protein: CASSDQDAANYGYTF; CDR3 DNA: TGTGCCAGCAGTGACCAGGACGCGGCCAACTATGGCTACACCTTC
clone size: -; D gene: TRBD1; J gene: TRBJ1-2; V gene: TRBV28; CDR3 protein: CASRDRGHYGYTF; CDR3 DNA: TGTGCCAGCAGAGACAGGGGACACTATGGCTACACCTTC
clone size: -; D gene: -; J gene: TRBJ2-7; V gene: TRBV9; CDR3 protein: CASSVGQGGGYEQYF; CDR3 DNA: TGTGCCAGCAGCGTAGGCCAGGGTGGGGGCTACGAGCAGTACTTC
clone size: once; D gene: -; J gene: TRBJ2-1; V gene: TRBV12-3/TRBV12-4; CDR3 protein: CASSPGQYNEQFF; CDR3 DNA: TGTGCCAGCAGCCCCGGACAGTACAATGAGCAGTTCTTC
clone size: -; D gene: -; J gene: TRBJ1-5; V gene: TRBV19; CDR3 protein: CATKGSVASNQPQHF; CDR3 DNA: TGTGCCACCAAGGGTTCCGTTGCAAGCAATCAGCCCCAGCATTTT
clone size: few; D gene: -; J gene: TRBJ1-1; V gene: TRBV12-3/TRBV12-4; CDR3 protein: CASNLGGSEAFF; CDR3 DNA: TGTGCCAGCAACCTTGGAGGGTCTGAAGCTTTCTTT
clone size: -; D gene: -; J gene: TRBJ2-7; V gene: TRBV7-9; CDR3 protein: CASSLAGGPGEQYF; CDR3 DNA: TGTGCCAGCAGCTTAGCGGGGGGGCCTGGCGAGCAGTACTTC
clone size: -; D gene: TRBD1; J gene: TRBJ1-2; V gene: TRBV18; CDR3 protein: CASSPRTGESYGYTF; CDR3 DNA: TGTGCCAGCTCACCGCGGACAGGAGAGAGCTATGGCTACACCTTC
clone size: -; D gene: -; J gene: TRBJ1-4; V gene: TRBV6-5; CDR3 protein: CASSYSSGGGGEKLFF; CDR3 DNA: TGTGCCAGCAGTTACTCTTCCGGGGGGGGAGGTGAAAAACTGTTTTTT
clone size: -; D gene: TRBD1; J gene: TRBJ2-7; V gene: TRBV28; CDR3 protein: CASSSPGQGWHEQYF; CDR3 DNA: TGTGCCAGCAGTTCCCCCGGACAGGGTTGGCACGAGCAGTACTTC
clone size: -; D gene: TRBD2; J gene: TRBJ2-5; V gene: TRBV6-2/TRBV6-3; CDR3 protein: CASSYTGLAGVRGETQYF; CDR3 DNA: TGTGCCAGCAGTTACACCGGACTAGCGGGGGTCCGGGGGGAGACCCAGTACTTC
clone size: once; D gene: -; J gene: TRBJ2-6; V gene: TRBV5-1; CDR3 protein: CASSWGNSGANVLTF; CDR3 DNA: TGCGCCAGCAGCTGGGGGAACTCTGGGGCCAACGTCCTGACTTTC
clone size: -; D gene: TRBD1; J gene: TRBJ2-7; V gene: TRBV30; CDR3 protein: CAWNDRGLAYEQYF; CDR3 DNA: TGTGCCTGGAACGACAGGGGTTTAGCCTACGAGCAGTACTTC
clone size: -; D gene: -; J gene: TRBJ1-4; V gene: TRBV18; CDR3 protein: CASSPLAVATNEKLFF; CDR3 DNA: TGTGCCAGCTCACCATTGGCAGTTGCAACTAATGAAAAACTGTTTTTT
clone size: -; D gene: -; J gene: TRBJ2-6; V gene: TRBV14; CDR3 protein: CASSQVWGLGANVLTF; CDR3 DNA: TGTGCCAGCAGCCAAGTTTGGGGGCTTGGGGCCAACGTCCTGACTTTC
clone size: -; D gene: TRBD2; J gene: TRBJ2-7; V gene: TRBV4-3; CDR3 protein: CASSQLAGGYEQYF; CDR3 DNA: TGCGCCAGCAGCCAACTAGCGGGGGGCTACGAGCAGTACTTC
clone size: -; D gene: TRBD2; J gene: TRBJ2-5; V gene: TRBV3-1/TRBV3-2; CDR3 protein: CASSPGLADTTQETQYF; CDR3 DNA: TGTGCCAGCTCCCCGGGACTAGCGGATACTACTCAAGAGACCCAGTACTTC
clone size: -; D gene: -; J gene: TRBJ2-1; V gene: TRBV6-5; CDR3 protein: CASNGPLSNEQFF; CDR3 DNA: TGTGCCAGCAATGGGCCTCTCAGCAATGAGCAGTTCTTC
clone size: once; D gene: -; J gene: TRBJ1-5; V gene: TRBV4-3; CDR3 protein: CASSQAALVDGPQHF; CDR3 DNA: TGCGCCAGCAGCCAAGCCGCCCTTGTTGACGGACCCCAGCATTTT
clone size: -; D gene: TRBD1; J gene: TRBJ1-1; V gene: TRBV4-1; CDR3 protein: CASRWTGENTEAFF; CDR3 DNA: TGCGCCAGCAGGTGGACAGGAGAGAACACTGAAGCTTTCTTT
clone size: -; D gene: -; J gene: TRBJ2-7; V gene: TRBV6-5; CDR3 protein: CASSYTANSYEQYF; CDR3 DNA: TGTGCCAGCAGTTATACGGCCAACTCCTACGAGCAGTACTTC
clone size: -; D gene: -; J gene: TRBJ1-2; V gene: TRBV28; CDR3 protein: CASSDNYGYTF; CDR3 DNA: TGTGCCAGCAGCGATAACTATGGCTACACCTTC
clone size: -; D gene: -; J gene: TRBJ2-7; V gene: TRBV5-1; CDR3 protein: CASRDSRGRVDEQYF; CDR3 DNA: TGCGCCAGCAGGGATAGCAGGGGAAGGGTGGACGAGCAGTACTTC
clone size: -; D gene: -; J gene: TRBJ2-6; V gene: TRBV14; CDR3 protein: CASSQDWGATGANVLTF; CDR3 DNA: TGTGCCAGCAGCCAAGACTGGGGGGCAACTGGGGCCAACGTCCTGACTTTC
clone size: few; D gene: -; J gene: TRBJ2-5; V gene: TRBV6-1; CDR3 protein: CASSEDQETQYF; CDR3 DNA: TGTGCCAGCAGTGAAGACCAAGAGACCCAGTACTTC
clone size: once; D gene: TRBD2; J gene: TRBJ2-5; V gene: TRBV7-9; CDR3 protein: CASTRGLAGEQETQYF; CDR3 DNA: TGTGCCAGCACACGGGGACTAGCGGGGGAACAAGAGACCCAGTACTTC
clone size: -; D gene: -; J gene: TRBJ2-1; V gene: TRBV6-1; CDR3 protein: CASSDRGGIEQFF; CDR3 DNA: TGTGCCAGCAGTGATCGGGGCGGTATTGAGCAGTTCTTC
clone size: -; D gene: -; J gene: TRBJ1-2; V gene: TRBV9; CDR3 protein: CASTTFGGENYGYTF; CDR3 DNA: TGTGCCAGCACCACCTTTGGGGGGGAAAACTATGGCTACACCTTC
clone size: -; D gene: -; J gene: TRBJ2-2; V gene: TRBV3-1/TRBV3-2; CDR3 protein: CASSQEGSTGLANTGELFF; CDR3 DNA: TGTGCCAGCAGCCAAGAGGGTTCGACGGGGCTCGCGAACACCGGGGAGCTGTTTTTT